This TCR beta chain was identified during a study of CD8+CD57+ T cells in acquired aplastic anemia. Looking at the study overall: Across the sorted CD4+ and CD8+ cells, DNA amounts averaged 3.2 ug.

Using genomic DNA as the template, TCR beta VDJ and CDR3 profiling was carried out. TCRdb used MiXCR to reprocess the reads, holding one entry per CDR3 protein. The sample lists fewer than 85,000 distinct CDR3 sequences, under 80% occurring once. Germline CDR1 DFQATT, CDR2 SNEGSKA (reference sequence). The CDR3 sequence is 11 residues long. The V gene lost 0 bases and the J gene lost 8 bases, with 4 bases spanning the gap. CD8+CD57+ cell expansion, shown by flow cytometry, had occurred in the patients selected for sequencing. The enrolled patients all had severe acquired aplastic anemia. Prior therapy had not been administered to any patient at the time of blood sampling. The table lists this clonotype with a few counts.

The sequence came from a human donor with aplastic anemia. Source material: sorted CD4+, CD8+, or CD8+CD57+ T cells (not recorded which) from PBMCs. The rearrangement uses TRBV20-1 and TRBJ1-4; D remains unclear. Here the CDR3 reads CSARDLEKLFF. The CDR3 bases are TGCAGTGCTAGAGATTTGGAAAAACTGTTTTTT.